The text below deals with one T cell receptor beta chain. As yet, its antigen is unknown. Sequenced by immunoSEQ multiplex PCR; TCRdb stores in-frame clones only, minus some. The repertoire holds fewer than 15,000 clones, with approximately 84% as singletons. Between the trimmed V and J ends, which lost 6 bases and 4 bases, there was a span of 10 bases. CDR1 and CDR2 (germline): MNHNS, SASEGT. The CDR3 covers 13 residues. The data originate from a study of graft-versus-host responses after intestinal transplantation. Study details: Recipients got multivisceral, liver-intestinal, or isolated intestinal transplants. All recipients were given anti-thymocyte globulin induction, and tacrolimus and steroids were then administered for three to four years.

General study points: GvH clones detected in recipient marrow included some appearing first in ileum or blood. High graft-versus-host to host-versus-graft clonal ratios were seen in allografts of patients with graft-donor T cell macrochimerism.

The receptor was derived from a human patient who received an intestinal transplant, so some T cells may come from the graft donor. V usage is TRBV6-1 and J usage is TRBJ2-1, with D tentatively TRBD2 (6 bases). This specimen consisted of PBMCs, obtained approximately 320 days after intestinal transplant. The CDR3, as DNA: TGTGCCAGCAGAACGACTAGGTACAATGAGCAGTTCTTC. Protein: CASRTTRYNEQFF.